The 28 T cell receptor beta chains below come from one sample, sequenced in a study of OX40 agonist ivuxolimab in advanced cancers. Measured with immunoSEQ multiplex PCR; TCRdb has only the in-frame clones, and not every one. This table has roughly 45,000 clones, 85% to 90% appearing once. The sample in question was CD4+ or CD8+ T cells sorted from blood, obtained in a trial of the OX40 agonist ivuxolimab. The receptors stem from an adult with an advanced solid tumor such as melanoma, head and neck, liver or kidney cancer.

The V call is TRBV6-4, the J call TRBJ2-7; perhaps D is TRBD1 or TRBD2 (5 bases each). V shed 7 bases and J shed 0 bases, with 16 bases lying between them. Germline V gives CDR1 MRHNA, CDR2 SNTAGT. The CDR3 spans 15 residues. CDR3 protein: CASTRWGTDSYEQYF. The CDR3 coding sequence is TGTGCCAGCACCCGGTGGGGGACGGACTCCTACGAGCAGTACTTC.

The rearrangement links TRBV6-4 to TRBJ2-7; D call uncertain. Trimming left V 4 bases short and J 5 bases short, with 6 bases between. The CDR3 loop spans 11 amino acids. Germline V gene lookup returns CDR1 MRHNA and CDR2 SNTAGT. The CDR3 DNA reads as TGTGCCAGCAGTGGGCAGGACGAGCAGTACTTC. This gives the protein CASSGQDEQYF.

This CDR3 reads CASSIAQGRGTEAFF. In DNA, the CDR3 is TGTGCCAGTAGTATAGCACAGGGAAGGGGCACTGAAGCTTTCTTT. The chain links TRBV19 to TRBJ1-1; maybe TRBD1 (6 bases). Trimming took off 1 base at V and 4 bases at J, with 13 bases between the two ends. CDR3 size: 15 residues. Germline V CDR1 and CDR2: LNHDA, SQIVND (reference sequence).

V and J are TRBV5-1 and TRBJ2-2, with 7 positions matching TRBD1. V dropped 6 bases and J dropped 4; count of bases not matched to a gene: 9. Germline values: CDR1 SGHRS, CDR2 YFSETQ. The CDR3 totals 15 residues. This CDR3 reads CASTSGTALTGELFF. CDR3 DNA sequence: TGCGCCAGCACCTCCGGGACAGCACTCACCGGGGAGCTGTTTTTT.

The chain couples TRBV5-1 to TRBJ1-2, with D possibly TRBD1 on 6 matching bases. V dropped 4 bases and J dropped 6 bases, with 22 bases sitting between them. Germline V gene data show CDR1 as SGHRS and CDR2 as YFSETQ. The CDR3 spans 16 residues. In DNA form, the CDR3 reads TGCGCCAGCAGCCCCCAACAGGGTCTCGAAAAAGATGGCTACACCTTC. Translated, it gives CASSPQQGLEKDGYTF.

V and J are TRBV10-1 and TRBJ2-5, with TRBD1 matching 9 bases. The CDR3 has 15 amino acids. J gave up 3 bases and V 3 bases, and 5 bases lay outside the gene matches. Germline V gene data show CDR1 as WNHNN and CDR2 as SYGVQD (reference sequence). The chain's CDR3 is CASSDLTGGKETQYF. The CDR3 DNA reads TGCGCCAGCAGTGATTTGACAGGGGGTAAAGAGACCCAGTACTTC.

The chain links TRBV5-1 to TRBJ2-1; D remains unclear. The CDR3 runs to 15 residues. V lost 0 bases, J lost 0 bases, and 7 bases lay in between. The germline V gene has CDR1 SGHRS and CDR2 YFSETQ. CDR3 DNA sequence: TGCGCCAGCAGCTTGGGGGCGAGCTCCTACAATGAGCAGTTCTTC. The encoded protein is CASSLGASSYNEQFF.

CDR3 sequence (DNA): TGCGCCAGCAGCAAGGGGGGCGCGAACACCGGGGAGCTGTTTTTT. It is translated as CASSKGGANTGELFF. V and J are TRBV5-1 and TRBJ2-2, with D perhaps given as TRBD1 or TRBD2 (6 bases each). The ends were cut back, 4 bases at V and 0 bases at J, with 10 bases in the middle. This CDR3 comprises 15 residues. The germline V gene encodes CDR1 SGHRS and CDR2 YFSETQ.

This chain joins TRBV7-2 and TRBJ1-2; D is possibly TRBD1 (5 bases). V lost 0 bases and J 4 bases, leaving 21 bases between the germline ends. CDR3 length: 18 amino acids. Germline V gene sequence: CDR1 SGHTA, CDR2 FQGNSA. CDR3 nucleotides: TGTGCCAGCAGCTTAGCGCGTACAATGGGACTGTCATTCTATGGCTACACCTTC. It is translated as CASSLARTMGLSFYGYTF.

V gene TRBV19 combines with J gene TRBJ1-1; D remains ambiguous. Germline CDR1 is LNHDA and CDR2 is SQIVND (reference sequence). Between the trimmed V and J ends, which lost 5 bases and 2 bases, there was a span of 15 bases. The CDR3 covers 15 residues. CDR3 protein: CASSLAPDLNTEAFF. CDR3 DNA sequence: TGTGCCAGTAGTCTCGCCCCCGACTTAAACACTGAAGCTTTCTTT. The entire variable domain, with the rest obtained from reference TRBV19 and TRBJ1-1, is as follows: DGGITQSPKYLFRKEGQNVTLSCEQNLNHDAMYWYRQDPGQGLRLIYYSQIVNDFQKGDIAEGYSVSREKKESFPLTVTSAQKNPTAFYLCASSLAPDLNTEAFFGQGTRLTVV.

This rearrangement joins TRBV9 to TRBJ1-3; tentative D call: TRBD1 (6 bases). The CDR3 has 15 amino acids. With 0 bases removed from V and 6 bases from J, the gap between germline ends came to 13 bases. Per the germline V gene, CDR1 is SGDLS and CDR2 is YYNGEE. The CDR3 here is CASSVEAGVVNTIYF. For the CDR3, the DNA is TGTGCCAGCAGCGTAGAGGCAGGGGTGGTAAACACCATATATTTT. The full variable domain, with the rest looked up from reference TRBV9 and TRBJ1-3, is DSGVTQTPKHLITATGQRVTLRCSPRSGDLSVYWYQQSLDQGLQFLIQYYNGEERAKGNILERFSAQQFPDLHSELNLSSLELGDSALYFCASSVEAGVVNTIYFGEGSWLTVV.

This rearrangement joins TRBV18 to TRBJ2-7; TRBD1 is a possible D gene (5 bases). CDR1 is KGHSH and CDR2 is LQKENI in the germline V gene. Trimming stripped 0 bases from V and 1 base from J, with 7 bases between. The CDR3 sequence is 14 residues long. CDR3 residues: CASSPPGLSYEQYF. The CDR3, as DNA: TGTGCCAGCTCACCACCGGGGCTTTCCTACGAGCAGTACTTC.

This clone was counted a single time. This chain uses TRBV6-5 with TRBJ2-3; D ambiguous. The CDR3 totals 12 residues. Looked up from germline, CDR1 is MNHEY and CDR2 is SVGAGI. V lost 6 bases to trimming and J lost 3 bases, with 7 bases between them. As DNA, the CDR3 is TGTGCCAGCAGGGATATAACAGATACGCAGTATTTT. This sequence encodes CASRDITDTQYF.

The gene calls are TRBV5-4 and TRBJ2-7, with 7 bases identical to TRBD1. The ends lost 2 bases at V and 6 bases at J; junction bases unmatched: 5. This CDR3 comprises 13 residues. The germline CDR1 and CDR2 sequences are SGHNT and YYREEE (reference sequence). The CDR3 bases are TGTGCCAGCAGCTTCCGGGACAGTGCCGAGCAGTACTTC. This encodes CASSFRDSAEQYF.

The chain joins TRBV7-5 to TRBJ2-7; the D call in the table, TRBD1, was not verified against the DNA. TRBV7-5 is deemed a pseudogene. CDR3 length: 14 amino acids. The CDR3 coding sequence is TGTGTCAGAAGCTTAGGACAGGGATCCTACGAGCAGTACTTC. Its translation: CVRSLGQGSYEQYF.

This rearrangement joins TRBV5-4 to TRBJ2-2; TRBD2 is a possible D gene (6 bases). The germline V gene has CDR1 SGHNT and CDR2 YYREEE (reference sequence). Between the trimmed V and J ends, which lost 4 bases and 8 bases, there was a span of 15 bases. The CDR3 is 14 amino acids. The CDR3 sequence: CASSRGDQGGELFF. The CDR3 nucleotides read TGTGCCAGCAGCCGCGGGGATCAAGGGGGGGAGCTGTTTTTT.

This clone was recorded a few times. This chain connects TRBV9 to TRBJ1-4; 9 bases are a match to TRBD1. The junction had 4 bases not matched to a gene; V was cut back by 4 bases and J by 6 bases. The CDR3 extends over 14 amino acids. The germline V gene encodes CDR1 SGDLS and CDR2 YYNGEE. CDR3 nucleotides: TGTGCCAGCAGCCGACAGGGGGACGATGAAAAACTGTTTTTT. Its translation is CASSRQGDDEKLFF.

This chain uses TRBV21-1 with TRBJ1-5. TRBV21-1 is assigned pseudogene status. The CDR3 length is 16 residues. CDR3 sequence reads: CASSKAEGLSNQPQHF. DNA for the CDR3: TGTGCCAGCAGCAAAGCGGAGGGTCTGAGCAATCAGCCCCAGCATTTT.

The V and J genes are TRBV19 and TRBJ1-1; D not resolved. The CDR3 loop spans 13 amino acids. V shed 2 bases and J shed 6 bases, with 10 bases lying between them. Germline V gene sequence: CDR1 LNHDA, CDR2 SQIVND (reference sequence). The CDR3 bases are TGTGCCAGTAGTATAAAAGAGTTCGCTGAAGCTTTCTTT. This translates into CASSIKEFAEAFF.

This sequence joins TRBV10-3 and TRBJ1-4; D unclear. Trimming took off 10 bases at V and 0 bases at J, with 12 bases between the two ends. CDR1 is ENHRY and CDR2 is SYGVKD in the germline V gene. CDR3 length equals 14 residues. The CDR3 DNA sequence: TGTGCCACCAAGGACCCATCAACTAATGAAAAACTGTTTTTT. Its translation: CATKDPSTNEKLFF.

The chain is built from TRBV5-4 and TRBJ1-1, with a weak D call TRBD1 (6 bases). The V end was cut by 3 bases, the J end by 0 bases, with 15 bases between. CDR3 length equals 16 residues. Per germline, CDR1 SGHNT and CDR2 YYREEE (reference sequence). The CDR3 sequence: CASSWGRDTLNTEAFF. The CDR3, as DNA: TGTGCCAGCAGCTGGGGCCGGGACACATTGAACACTGAAGCTTTCTTT. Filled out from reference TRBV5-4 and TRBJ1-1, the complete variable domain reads ETGVTQSPTHLIKTRGQQVTLRCSSQSGHNTVSWYQQALGQGPQFIFQYYREEENGRGNFPPRFSGLQFPNYSSELNVNALELDDSALYLCASSWGRDTLNTEAFFGQGTRLTVV.

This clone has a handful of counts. The DNA of the CDR3 is TGTGCCAGCTCACCCATGACAGGGAACACTGAAGCTTTCTTT. Translated, it gives CASSPMTGNTEAFF. V usage is TRBV18 and J usage is TRBJ1-1, with a weak D call TRBD1 (6 bases). Between the trimmed V and J ends, which lost 3 bases and 1 base, there was a span of 9 bases. Germline V gene data show CDR1 as KGHSH and CDR2 as LQKENI. There are 14 residues in the CDR3.

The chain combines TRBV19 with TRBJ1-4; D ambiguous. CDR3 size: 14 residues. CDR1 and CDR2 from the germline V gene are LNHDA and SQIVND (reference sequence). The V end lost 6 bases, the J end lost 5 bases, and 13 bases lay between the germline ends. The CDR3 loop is CASRLGTANEKLFF. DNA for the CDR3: TGTGCCAGTAGACTCGGTACAGCAAATGAAAAACTGTTTTTT.

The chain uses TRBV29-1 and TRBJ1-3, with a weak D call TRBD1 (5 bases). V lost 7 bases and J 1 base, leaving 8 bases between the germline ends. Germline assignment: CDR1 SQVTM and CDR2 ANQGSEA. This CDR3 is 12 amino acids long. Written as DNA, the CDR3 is TGCAGCGCCCAGGGTTCTGGAAACACCATATATTTT. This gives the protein CSAQGSGNTIYF.

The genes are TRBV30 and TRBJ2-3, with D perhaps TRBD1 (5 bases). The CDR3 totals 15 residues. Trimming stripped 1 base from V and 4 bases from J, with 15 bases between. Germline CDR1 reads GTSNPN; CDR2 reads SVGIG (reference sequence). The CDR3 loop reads CAWSGRAGKADTQYF. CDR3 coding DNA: TGTGCCTGGAGTGGCAGGGCAGGGAAGGCAGATACGCAGTATTTT.

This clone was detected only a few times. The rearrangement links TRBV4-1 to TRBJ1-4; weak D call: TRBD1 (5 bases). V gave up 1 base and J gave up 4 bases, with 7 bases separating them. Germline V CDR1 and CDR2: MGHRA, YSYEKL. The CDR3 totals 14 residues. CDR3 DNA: TGCGCCAGCAGCCAAGGGGGGAATAATGAAAAACTGTTTTTT. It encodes CASSQGGNNEKLFF.

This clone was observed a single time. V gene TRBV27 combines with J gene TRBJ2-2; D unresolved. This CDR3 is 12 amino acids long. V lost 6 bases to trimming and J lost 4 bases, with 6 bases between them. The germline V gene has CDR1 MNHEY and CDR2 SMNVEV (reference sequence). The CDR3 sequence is CASRGITGELFF. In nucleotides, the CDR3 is TGTGCCAGCAGAGGGATCACCGGGGAGCTGTTTTTT.

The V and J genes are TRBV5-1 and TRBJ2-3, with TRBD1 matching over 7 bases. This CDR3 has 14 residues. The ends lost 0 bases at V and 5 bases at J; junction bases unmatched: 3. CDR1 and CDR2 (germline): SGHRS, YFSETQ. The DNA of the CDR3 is TGCGCCAGCAGCTTGGGACAGGGTAAAGATACGCAGTATTTT. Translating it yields CASSLGQGKDTQYF.